Included here is one TCR beta chain sequence, with context. In this sample, this clonotype turned up a few times. It lacks a known antigen. The sample holds no much larger clone one base away, and base qualities are not on file. Libraries came from PCR. These reads were obtained on an Illumina HiSeq 2500. To reduce PCR and sequencing biases, unique molecular identifiers were built into the TCR beta cDNA libraries. Approximately 500,000 cDNA molecules were obtained for every 1 to 10 million input T cells, so each molecule roughly corresponded to one T cell. The patient libraries were prepared and sequenced using the same protocol as the earlier healthy control dataset. Within a given batch, samples were prepared together, multiplexed and sequenced on the same HiSeq lane. The authors' pipeline ran thus. Raw barcoded reads were processed with MIGEC, discarding single-read molecular identifier groups before consensus assembly and CDR3 extraction. Clonotype tables were post-analysed with VDJtools, and diversity was normalized by down-sampling all datasets to the smallest sample size. Repertoire overlap clustering matched CDR3 amino acid but not nucleotide sequences to correct batch-related cross-sample contamination. Using fastp trimming at Q25 and MiXCR clonotype assembly, TCRdb reanalyzed the public sequencing data and kept in-frame beta chains. Rows with one shared CDR3 protein collapse into an entry with the most common genes and DNA. These V and J calls originate from TCRdb's pipeline instead of the authors' own analysis. For this sample the table gives about 400,000 distinct CDR3 sequences, of which approximately 38% were detected only once. The ten largest clones take up 13% of the sample.

The data are from a study of post-analysis software for immune sequencing data (dated by TCRdb to 2014 to 2015). Regarding the complete study: Disease courses on record covered relapsing-remitting, secondary progressive and progressive-relapsing multiple sclerosis, though some patients had no subtype annotation. The patient repertoires were set against ten to eleven previously published healthy control repertoires from donors whose ages ranged from roughly 6 to 26 years. A subset of samples was prepared in parallel using single-end sample barcoding, then pooled and co-amplified after Illumina adapter ligation.

To demonstrate the VDJtools post-analysis software, the study profiled TCR beta repertoires from the peripheral blood of 10 to 15 young patients with multiple sclerosis. Multiple sclerosis patients were children and adolescents aged about 6 to 16 years. Results the study describes overall, beyond this receptor: Direct clustering with F measure revealed strong co-clustering of samples prepared in the same batch, which led to a batch-effect correction. Patients showed significantly higher frequencies than controls for about five TRBV segments, among them TRBV5-6, TRBV5-1 and TRBV20-1. The multiple sclerosis patient group was slightly younger than the control group. Significantly lower normalized Chao1 diversity was found in multiple sclerosis patients than in controls, suggesting substantial peripheral T-cell clonal expansion.

V is cut by 0 bases and J by 5 bases, and the space between the germline ends is 14 bases. The CDR3 holds 16 amino acids from the cysteine to the phenylalanine. Left in the record is the CDR3 DNA by itself, 48 bases read in frame from the first base. This clonotype was sampled from a girl between 5 and 17 years old with multiple sclerosis. Sequencing used blood. Recombination joined TRBV12-3 or TRBV12-4 with TRBJ2-1; a weak D assignment points to TRBD2 (5 bases agree). Here is the DNA: TGTGCCAGCAGTTTAGCGCAAACGGGGAGCCACAATGAGCAGTTCTTC. Its coded protein is CASSLAQTGSHNEQFF.